This note documents a single T cell receptor (beta chain) sequence. Antigen unknown. As TCR cDNA was made by 5'RACE template switching, a universal primer site and UMIs were added. MiXCR was run by TCRdb on the 5' RACE reads, yielding one entry per CDR3 protein. Found here are more than 250,000 distinct CDR3 sequences, roughly 6.8% of them singletons; the top ten hold over 15%. This sample is part of a study of T cells after yellow fever vaccination. Study information: With SMART-Seq v4 Ultra Low Input, the fractions containing low cell numbers were prepared. Study observations and caveats: High-abundance clonotypes from the bulk population could contaminate FACS-sorted repertoires. Few clonotypes appeared in both CD4 and CD8 compartments.

CDR1 MNHEY and CDR2 SVGAGI come from the germline V gene. V dropped 2 bases and J dropped 3 bases, with 16 bases sitting between them. This CDR3 spans 16 amino acids. The sample consisted of PBMCs, taken about 49 days after the first yellow fever vaccination. This TCR was sampled from a man between 18 and 29 years old who received the YFV17D yellow fever vaccine. This chain connects TRBV6-5 to TRBJ1-1, with D perhaps matching TRBD1 (5 bases). The CDR3 nucleotides read TGTGCCAGCAGTTACCCCAGGAGGGGTAGGGACACTGAAGCTTTCTTT. Encoded protein: CASSYPRRGRDTEAFF.